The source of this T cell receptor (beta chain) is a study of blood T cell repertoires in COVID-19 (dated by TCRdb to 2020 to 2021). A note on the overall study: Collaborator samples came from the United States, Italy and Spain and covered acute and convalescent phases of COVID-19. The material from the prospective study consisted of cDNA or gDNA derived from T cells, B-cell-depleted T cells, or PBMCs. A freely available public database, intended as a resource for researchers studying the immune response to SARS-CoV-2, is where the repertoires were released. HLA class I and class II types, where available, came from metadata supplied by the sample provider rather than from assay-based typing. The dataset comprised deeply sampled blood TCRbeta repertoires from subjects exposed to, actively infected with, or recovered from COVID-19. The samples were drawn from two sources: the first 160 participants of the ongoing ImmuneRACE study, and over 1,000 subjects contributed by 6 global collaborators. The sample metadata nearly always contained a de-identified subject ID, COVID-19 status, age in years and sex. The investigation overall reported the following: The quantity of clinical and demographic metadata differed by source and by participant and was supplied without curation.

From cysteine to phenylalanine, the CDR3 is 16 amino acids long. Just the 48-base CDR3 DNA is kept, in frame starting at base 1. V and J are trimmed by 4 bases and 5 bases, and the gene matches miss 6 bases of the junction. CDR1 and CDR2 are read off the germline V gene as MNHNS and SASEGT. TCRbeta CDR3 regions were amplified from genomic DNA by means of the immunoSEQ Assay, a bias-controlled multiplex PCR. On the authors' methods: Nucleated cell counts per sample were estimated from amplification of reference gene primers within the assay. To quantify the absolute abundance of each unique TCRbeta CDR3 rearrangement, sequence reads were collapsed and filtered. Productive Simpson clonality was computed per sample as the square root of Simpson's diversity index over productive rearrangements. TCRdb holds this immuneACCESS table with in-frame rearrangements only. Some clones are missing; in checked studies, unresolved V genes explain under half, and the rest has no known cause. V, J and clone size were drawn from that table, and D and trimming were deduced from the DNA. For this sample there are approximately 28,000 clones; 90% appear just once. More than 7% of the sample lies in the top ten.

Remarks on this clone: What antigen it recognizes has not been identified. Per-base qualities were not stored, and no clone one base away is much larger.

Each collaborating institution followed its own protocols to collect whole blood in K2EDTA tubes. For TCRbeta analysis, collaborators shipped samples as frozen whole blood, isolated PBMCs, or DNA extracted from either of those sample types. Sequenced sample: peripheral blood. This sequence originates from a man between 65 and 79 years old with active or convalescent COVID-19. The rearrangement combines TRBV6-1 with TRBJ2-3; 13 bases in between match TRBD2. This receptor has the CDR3 CASSAGLAGAGDTQYF. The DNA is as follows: TGTGCCAGCAGTGCTGGACTAGCGGGAGCAGGAGATACGCAGTATTTT.